This T cell receptor beta chain derives from a study of blood T cell repertoires in COVID-19. The protocol was immunoSEQ multiplex PCR, while the TCRdb copy is restricted to in-frame clones and leaves out a portion. The data hold 300,000 to 350,000 clones, with approximately 90% observed a single time. V lost 2 bases and J lost 5, with 14 bases in between. The germline V gene has CDR1 SGHRS and CDR2 YFSETQ. This CDR3 region has 15 residues. The TCR comes from a woman aged 25 to 45 who had been exposed to COVID-19. The sample consisted of PBMCs or T cells enriched from blood (not recorded which). The chain has TRBV5-1 and TRBJ1-5, with D tentatively TRBD1 (5 bases). CDR3 sequence reads: CASSFHQGYYQPQHF. CDR3 nucleotide sequence: TGCGCCAGCAGCTTTCACCAGGGATATTATCAGCCCCAGCATTTT.